This entry concerns a single T cell receptor beta chain. This CDR3 has 16 residues. Germline CDR1 LNHDA, CDR2 SQIVND (reference sequence). V was trimmed by 6 bases and J by 2 bases, leaving 17 bases between them. This sample is drawn from a study of blood T cell repertoires in COVID-19. Some clones are missing from TCRdb's copy, which holds only in-frame ones; the method was immunoSEQ multiplex PCR. The sample has approximately 250,000 clones, 84% seen once. Sequencing input: peripheral blood. The chain carries TRBV19 and TRBJ1-5; D not certain. The receptor was derived from a man in his sixties with acute or convalescent COVID-19. The CDR3 DNA reads as TGTGCCAGTAGCCGGGATTACGGGATGGGCAATCAGCCCCAGCATTTT. It yields the protein CASSRDYGMGNQPQHF.